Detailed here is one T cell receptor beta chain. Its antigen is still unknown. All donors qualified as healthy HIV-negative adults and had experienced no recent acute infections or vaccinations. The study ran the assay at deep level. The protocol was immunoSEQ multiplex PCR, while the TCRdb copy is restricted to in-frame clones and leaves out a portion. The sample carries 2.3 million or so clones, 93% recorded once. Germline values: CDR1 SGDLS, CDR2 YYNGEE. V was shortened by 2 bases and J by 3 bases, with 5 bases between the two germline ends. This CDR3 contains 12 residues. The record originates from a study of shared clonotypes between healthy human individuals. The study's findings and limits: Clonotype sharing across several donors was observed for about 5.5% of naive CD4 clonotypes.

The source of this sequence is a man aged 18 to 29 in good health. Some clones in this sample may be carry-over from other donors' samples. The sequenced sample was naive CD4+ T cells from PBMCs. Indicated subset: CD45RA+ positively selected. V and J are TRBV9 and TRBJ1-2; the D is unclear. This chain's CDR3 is CASSVPHYGYTF. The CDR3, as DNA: TGTGCCAGCAGCGTTCCCCACTATGGCTACACCTTC.